This TCR beta chain was identified during a study of blood T cell repertoires in COVID-19. Study-wide background: The origin of the acute and convalescent COVID-19 samples was the United States, Italy and Spain. PBMCs, B-cell-depleted T cells, or T cells were the source of the cDNA or gDNA that made up the material.

J lost 1 base, V lost 3 bases, and 6 bases had no gene match. The CDR3 contains 16 residues. In germline, CDR1 is LNHDA, CDR2 SQIVND (reference sequence). TCRdb keeps only in-frame clones here, not all; method: immunoSEQ multiplex PCR. The table records tens of thousands of clones, approximately 84% of them present only once. This receptor was taken from a man aged 35 to 55 with COVID-19, enrolled during active disease. This sequence joins TRBV19 and TRBJ2-3; 8 nucleotides line up with TRBD1. Sequenced input: peripheral blood. Written as DNA, the CDR3 is TGTGCCAGTAGTATTCTGCAGGGGGCGGGCACAGATACGCAGTATTTT. Protein product: CASSILQGAGTDTQYF.